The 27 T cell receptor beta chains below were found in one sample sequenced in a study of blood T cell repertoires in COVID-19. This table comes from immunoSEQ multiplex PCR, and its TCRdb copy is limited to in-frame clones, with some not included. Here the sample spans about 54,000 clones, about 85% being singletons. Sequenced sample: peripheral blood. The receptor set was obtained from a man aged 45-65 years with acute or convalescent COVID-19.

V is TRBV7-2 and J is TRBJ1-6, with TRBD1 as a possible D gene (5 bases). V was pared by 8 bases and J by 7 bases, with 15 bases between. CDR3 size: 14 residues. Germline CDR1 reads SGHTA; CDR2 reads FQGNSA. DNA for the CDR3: TGTGCCAGCGGAATCCTCGGGGGGAATTCACCCCTCCACTTT. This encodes CASGILGGNSPLHF.

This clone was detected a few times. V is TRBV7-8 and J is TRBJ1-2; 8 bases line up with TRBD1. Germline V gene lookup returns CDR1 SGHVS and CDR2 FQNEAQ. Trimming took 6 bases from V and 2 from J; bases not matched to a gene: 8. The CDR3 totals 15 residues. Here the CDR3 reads CASSPDRAINYGYTF. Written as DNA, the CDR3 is TGTGCCAGCAGTCCGGACAGGGCTATAAACTATGGCTACACCTTC. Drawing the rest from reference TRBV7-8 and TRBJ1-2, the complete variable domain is GAGVSQSPRYKVAKRGQDVALRCDPISGHVSLFWYQQALGQGPEFLTYFQNEAQLDKSGLPSDRFFAERPEGSVSTLKIQRTQQEDSAVYLCASSPDRAINYGYTFGSGTRLTVV.

CDR3 bases: TGTGCCAGCAGTGAAATGACAGGGCGGAGCACTGAAGCTTTCTTT. Protein: CASSEMTGRSTEAFF. J is TRBJ1-1 and V is TRBV25-1; 7 bases align to TRBD1. The CDR3 has 15 residues. J lost 4 bases, V lost 2 bases, and 7 bases had no gene match. CDR1 and CDR2 (germline): MGHDK, SYGVNS.

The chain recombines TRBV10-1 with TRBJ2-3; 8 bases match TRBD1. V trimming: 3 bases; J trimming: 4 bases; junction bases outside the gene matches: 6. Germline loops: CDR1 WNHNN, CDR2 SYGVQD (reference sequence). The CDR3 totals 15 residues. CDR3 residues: CASSDLRQGPDTQYF. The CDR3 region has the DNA TGCGCCAGCAGTGACCTCAGACAGGGGCCAGATACGCAGTATTTT.

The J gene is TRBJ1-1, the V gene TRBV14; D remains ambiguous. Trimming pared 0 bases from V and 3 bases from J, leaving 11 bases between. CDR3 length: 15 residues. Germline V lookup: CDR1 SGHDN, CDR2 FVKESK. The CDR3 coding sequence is TGTGCCAGCAGCCAAGATATGGAGGTCCACACTGAAGCTTTCTTT. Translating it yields CASSQDMEVHTEAFF. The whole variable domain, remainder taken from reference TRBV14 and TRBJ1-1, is EAGVTQFPSHSVIEKGQTVTLRCDPISGHDNLYWYRRVMGKEIKFLLHFVKESKQDESGMPNNRFLAERTGGTYSTLKVQPAELEDSGVYFCASSQDMEVHTEAFFGQGTRLTVV.

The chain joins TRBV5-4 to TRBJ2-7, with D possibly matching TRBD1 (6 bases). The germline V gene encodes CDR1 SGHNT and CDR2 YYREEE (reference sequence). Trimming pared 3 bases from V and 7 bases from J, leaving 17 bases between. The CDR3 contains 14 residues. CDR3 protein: CASSSDNRAGEQYF. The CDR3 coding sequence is TGTGCCAGCAGCTCGGACAACAGGGCTGGGGAGCAGTACTTC.

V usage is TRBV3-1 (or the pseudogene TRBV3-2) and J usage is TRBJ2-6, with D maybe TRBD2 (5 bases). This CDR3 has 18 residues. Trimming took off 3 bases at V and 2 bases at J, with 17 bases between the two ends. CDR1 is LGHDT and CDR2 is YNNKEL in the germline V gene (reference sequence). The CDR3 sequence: CASSHEGLGSAGANVLTF. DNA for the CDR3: TGTGCCAGCAGCCACGAGGGTTTGGGCTCAGCTGGGGCCAACGTCCTGACTTTC.

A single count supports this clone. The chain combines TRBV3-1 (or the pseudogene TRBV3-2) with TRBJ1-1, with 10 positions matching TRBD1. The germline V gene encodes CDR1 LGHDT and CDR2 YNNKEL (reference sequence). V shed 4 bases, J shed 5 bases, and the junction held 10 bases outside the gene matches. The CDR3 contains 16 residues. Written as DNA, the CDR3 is TGTGCCAGCAGCCCCCGGACAGGGGGAAGGGAAACTGAAGCTTTCTTT. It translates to CASSPRTGGRETEAFF.

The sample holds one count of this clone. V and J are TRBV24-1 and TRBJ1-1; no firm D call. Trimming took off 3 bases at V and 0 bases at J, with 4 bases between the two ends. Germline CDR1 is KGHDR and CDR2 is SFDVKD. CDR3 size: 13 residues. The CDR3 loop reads CATSDPMNTEAFF. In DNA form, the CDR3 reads TGTGCCACCAGTGATCCTATGAACACTGAAGCTTTCTTT.

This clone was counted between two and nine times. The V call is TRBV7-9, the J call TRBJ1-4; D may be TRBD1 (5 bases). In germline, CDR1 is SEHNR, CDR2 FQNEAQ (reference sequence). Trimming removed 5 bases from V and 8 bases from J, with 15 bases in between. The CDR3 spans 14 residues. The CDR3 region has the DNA TGTGCCAGCAGCCACGACACACCAGGGGAAAAACTGTTTTTT. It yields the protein CASSHDTPGEKLFF.

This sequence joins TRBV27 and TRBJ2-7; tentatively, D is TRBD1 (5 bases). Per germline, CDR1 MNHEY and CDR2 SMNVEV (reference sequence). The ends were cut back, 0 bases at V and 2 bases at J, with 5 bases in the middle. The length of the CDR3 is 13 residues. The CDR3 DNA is TGTGCCAGCAGTTTATCGGGGCCCTACGAGCAGTACTTC. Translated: CASSLSGPYEQYF.

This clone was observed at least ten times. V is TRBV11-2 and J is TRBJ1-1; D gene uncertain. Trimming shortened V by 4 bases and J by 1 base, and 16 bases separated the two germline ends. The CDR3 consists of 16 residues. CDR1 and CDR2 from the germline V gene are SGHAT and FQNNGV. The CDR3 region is CASSSPSGQQNTEAFF. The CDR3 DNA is TGTGCCAGCAGCTCCCCCTCTGGGCAGCAGAACACTGAAGCTTTCTTT.

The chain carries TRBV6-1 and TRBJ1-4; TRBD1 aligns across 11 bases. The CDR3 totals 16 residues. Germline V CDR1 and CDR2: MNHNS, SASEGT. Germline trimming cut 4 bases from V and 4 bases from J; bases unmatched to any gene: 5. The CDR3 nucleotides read TGTGCCAGCAGTGCCGGGACAGGGGGAGGTAATGAAAAACTGTTTTTT. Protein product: CASSAGTGGGNEKLFF.

The CDR3 sequence is CASSFTGVGEAFF. As DNA, the CDR3 is TGTGCCAGCAGTTTTACAGGGGTAGGTGAAGCTTTCTTT. The rearrangement links TRBV27 to TRBJ1-1; 7 bases fit TRBD1. The V gene's germline CDR1 is MNHEY and CDR2 SMNVEV (reference sequence). J lost 7 bases, V lost 3 bases, and 5 bases had no gene match. CDR3 length equals 13 residues.

CDR3 DNA sequence: TGTGCCAGCAGTGGACCAGGGGGGAATCAGCCCCAGCATTTT. It specifies CASSGPGGNQPQHF. This chain links TRBV2 with TRBJ1-5, with 7 bases lining up with TRBD1. The CDR3 loop spans 14 amino acids. Germline V gene sequence: CDR1 SNHLY, CDR2 FYNNEI. V was pared by 4 bases and J by 4 bases, with 4 bases of the junction left unmatched.

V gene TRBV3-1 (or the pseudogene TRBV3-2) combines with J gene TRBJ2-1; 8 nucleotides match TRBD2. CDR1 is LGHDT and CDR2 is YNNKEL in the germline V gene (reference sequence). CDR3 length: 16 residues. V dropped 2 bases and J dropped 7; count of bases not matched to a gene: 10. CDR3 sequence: CASSQHGTRKLNEQFF. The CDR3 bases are TGTGCCAGCAGCCAACATGGGACTAGGAAATTAAATGAGCAGTTCTTC.

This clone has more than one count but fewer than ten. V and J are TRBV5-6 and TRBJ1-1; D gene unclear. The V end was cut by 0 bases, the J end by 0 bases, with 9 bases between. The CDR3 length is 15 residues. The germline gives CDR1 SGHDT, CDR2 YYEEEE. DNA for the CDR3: TGTGCCAGCAGCTTGGCCCTGGGCCTGAACACTGAAGCTTTCTTT. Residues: CASSLALGLNTEAFF.

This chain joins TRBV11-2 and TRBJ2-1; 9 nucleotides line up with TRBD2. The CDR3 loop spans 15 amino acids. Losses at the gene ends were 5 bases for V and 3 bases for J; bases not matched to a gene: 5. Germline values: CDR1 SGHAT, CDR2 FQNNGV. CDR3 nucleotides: TGTGCCAGCAGCCAAGAGCGGGGGGACTACAATGAGCAGTTCTTC. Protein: CASSQERGDYNEQFF.

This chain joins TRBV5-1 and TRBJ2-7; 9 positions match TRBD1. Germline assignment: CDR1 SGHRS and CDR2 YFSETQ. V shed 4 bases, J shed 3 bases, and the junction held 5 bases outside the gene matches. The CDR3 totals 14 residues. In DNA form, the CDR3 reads TGCGCCAGCAGCCACGGACAGGGGATCTACGAGCAGTACTTC. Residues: CASSHGQGIYEQYF.

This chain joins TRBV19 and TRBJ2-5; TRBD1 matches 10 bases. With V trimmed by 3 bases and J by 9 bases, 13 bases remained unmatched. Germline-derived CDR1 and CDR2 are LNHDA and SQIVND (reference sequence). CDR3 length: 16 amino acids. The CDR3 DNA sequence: TGTGCCAGTAGTATTGGTGGAGGGGGACAGGGGAGGGCCCAGTACTTC. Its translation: CASSIGGGGQGRAQYF.

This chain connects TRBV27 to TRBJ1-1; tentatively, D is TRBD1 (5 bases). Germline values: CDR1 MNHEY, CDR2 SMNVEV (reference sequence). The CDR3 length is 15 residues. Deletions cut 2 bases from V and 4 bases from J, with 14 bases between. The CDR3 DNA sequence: TGTGCCAGCAGTTTAGCGGGACTTTCTACCACTGAAGCTTTCTTT. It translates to CASSLAGLSTTEAFF.

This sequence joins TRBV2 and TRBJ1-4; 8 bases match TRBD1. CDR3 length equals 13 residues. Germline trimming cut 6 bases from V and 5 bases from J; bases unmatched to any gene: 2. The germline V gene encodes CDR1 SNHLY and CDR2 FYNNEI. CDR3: CASSRDRNEKLFF. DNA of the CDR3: TGTGCCAGCAGCCGGGACAGGAATGAAAAACTGTTTTTT. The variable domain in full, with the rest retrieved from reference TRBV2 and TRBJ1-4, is EPEVTQTPSHQVTQMGQEVILRCVPISNHLYFYWYRQILGQKVEFLVSFYNNEISEKSEIFDDQFSVERPDGSNFTLKIRSTKLEDSAMYFCASSRDRNEKLFFGSGTQLSVL.

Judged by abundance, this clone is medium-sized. For the CDR3, the DNA is TGCGCCAGCAGCCCCGGGGGGGGCGGGGACGGCAATCAGCCCCAGCATTTT. Its translation is CASSPGGGGDGNQPQHF. The chain is built from TRBV5-1 and TRBJ1-5; perhaps TRBD1 as D (6 bases). Per the germline V gene, CDR1 is SGHRS and CDR2 is YFSETQ. V was cut by 4 bases and J by 2 bases, with 19 bases left in between. The CDR3 consists of 17 residues. Full variable domain (rest looked up from reference TRBV5-1 and TRBJ1-5): KAGVTQTPRYLIKTRGQQVTLSCSPISGHRSVSWYQQTPGQGLQFLFEYFSETQRNKGNFPGRFSGRQFSNSRSEMNVSTLELGDSALYLCASSPGGGGDGNQPQHFGDGTRLSIL.

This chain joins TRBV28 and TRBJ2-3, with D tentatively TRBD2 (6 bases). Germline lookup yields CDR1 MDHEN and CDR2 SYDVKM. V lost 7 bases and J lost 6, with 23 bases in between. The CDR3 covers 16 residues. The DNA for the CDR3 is TGTGCCAGCACCGCCGCTGGGGCGGGAAGGACCGATACGCAGTATTTT. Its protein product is CASTAAGAGRTDTQYF.

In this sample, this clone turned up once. CDR3 sequence (DNA): TGCGCCAGCAGCCAAGACACCGGGACAGCCACCGGGGAGCTGTTTTTT. This codes for CASSQDTGTATGELFF. This sequence joins TRBV4-1 and TRBJ2-2; TRBD1 agrees at 7 bases. Germline V gene lookup returns CDR1 MGHRA and CDR2 YSYEKL. V gave up 0 bases and J gave up 4 bases; unmatched junction bases: 5. This CDR3 spans 16 amino acids.

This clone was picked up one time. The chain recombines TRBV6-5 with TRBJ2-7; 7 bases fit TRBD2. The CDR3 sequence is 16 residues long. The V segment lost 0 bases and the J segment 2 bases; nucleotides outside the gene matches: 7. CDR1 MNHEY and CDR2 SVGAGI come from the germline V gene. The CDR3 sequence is CASSYSLAAFPYEQYF. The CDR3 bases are TGTGCCAGCAGTTACTCGCTAGCGGCTTTCCCCTACGAGCAGTACTTC.

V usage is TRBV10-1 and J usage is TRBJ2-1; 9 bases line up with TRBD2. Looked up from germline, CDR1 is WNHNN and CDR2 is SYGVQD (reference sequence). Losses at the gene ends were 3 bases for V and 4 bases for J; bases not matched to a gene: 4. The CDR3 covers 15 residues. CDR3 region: CASSELAGEYNEQFF. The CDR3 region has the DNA TGCGCCAGCAGTGAATTAGCGGGGGAATACAATGAGCAGTTCTTC.